These T cell receptor beta chains were read from a single sample in a study of OX40 agonist ivuxolimab in advanced cancers. The method was immunoSEQ multiplex PCR; TCRdb's version includes in-frame clones alone and lacks a portion of them. The data hold 50,000 to 65,000 clones, with around 92% observed a single time. Sequenced here: CD4+ or CD8+ T cells sorted from blood, sampled in a trial of the OX40 agonist ivuxolimab. The receptor set was obtained from an adult with an advanced solid tumor such as melanoma, head and neck, liver or kidney cancer. Both conserved end residues are part of each CDR3. Fields, in order: D gene, J gene, V gene, clone size, CDR3 protein, CDR3 DNA. A D gene is named only where the DNA matches it firmly. Expanded clones are given a class, and other clones once, few, many or no size at all.

d_gene: -
j_gene: TRBJ2-7
v_gene: TRBV14
abundance: -
CDR3aa: CASSRTYEQYF
CDR3nt: TGTGCCAGCAGCCGAACTTACGAGCAGTACTTC

d_gene: -
j_gene: TRBJ1-4
v_gene: TRBV6-5
abundance: once
CDR3aa: CASSLTGQGEKLFF
CDR3nt: TGTGCCAGCAGCCTTACAGGGCAGGGTGAAAAACTGTTTTTT

d_gene: -
j_gene: TRBJ2-1
v_gene: TRBV4-1
abundance: -
CDR3aa: CASSQMGLYNEQFF
CDR3nt: TGCGCCAGCAGCCAGATGGGTCTCTACAATGAGCAGTTCTTC

d_gene: TRBD2
j_gene: TRBJ2-5
v_gene: TRBV5-6
abundance: once
CDR3aa: CASSLFASGGKNQETQYF
CDR3nt: TGTGCCAGCAGCTTGTTTGCTAGCGGGGGAAAGAACCAAGAGACCCAGTACTTC

d_gene: -
j_gene: TRBJ2-3
v_gene: TRBV7-6
abundance: -
CDR3aa: CASSQRADGNTDTQYF
CDR3nt: TGTGCCAGCAGCCAGAGGGCGGACGGAAACACAGATACGCAGTATTTT

d_gene: -
j_gene: TRBJ2-3
v_gene: TRBV5-4
abundance: -
CDR3aa: CASSWYFGSSTDTQYF
CDR3nt: TGTGCCAGCAGCTGGTATTTTGGGTCTAGCACAGATACGCAGTATTTT

d_gene: -
j_gene: TRBJ1-1
v_gene: TRBV29-1
abundance: few
CDR3aa: CSVERGDTEAFF
CDR3nt: TGCAGCGTTGAAAGAGGGGACACTGAAGCTTTCTTT

d_gene: -
j_gene: TRBJ1-2
v_gene: TRBV19
abundance: -
CDR3aa: CASSVGYGYTF
CDR3nt: TGTGCCAGTAGTGTAGGGTATGGCTACACCTTC

d_gene: -
j_gene: TRBJ1-2
v_gene: TRBV19
abundance: -
CDR3aa: CASSQASNYGYTF
CDR3nt: TGTGCCAGTAGTCAAGCTTCTAACTATGGCTACACCTTC

d_gene: -
j_gene: TRBJ1-4
v_gene: TRBV7-9
abundance: -
CDR3aa: CASSWGGAGEKLFF
CDR3nt: TGTGCCAGCAGCTGGGGAGGGGCAGGGGAAAAACTGTTTTTT

d_gene: -
j_gene: TRBJ1-6
v_gene: TRBV6-5
abundance: -
CDR3aa: CASSTQGGGSPLHF
CDR3nt: TGTGCCAGCAGTACCCAGGGTGGAGGTTCACCCCTCCACTTT

d_gene: TRBD2
j_gene: TRBJ2-5
v_gene: TRBV9
abundance: -
CDR3aa: CASSARLAGGVETQYF
CDR3nt: TGTGCCAGCAGCGCAAGACTAGCGGGGGGGGTAGAGACCCAGTACTTC

d_gene: -
j_gene: TRBJ1-6
v_gene: TRBV13
abundance: -
CDR3aa: CASSSSEGSGSSPLHF
CDR3nt: TGTGCCAGCAGCTCAAGCGAGGGGTCTGGGAGTTCACCCCTCCACTTT